This T cell receptor (beta chain) is drawn from a study of beta chain features in type 1 diabetes. Study-wide results and limits: These data did not resolve whether HLA type affects TCRB rearrangement. Researchers report that Type 1 diabetes patients had moderately but significantly shorter TCRB CDR3s across all four CD4+ subsets.

The isolated RNA, all of it, was reverse transcribed, so expressed TCRB transcripts were what got sequenced. Assay used: immunoSEQ multiplex PCR; TCRdb lists only in-frame clones, some missing. This table holds approximately 730,000 clones, roughly 12% found once. V was clipped by 4 bases and J by 0 bases, with 13 bases between them. CDR1 and CDR2 from the germline V gene are GTSNPN and SVGIG (reference sequence). The CDR3 contains 15 residues. Remarks on this clone: Its specificity is unknown.

Via the markers CD45RO/CCR7/CD25/CD127/CD95/CD27, stem cell-like memory, regulatory, central memory and naive CD4+ cells were sorted. The chain combines TRBV30 with TRBJ1-3; D possibly corresponds to TRBD1 (6 bases). Sequenced input: naive CD4+ T cells from blood. The receptor was isolated from a man younger than 30 with type 1 diabetes. The CDR3 spells CAWKGGSRSGNTIYF. The CDR3, as DNA: TGTGCCTGGAAGGGGGGCAGCCGCTCTGGAAACACCATATATTTT.